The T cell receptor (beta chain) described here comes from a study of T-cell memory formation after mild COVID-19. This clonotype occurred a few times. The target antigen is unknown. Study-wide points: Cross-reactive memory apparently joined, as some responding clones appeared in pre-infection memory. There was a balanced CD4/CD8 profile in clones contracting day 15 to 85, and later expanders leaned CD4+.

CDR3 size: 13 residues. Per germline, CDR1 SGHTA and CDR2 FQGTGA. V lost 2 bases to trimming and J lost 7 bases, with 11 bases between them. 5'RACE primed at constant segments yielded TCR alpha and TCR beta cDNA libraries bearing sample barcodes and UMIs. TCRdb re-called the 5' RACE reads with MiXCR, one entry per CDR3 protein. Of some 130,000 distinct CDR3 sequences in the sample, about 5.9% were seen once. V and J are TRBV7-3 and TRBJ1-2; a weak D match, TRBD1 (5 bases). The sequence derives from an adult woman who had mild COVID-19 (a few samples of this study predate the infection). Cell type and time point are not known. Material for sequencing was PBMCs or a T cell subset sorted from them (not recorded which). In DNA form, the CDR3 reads TGTGCCAGCAGCTTAGACAGAATAGGTGGCTACACCTTC. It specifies CASSLDRIGGYTF.